The clone carrying this TCR beta chain was observed a few times. Germline V CDR1 and CDR2: LNHNV, YYDKDF (reference sequence). The CDR3 consists of 15 residues. V lost 0 bases and J lost 1, with 6 bases in between. The sample originates from a study of T cells of healthy individuals. Each CDR3 protein is one row after TCRdb ran MiXCR on the 5' RACE reads. Here the sample spans tens of thousands of distinct CDR3 sequences, approximately 15% being singletons. This clonotype was obtained from a human donor in good health. The chain uses TRBV15 and TRBJ2-2; no reliable D call. CDR3 nucleotide sequence: TGTGCCACCAGCAGAGATCTAGTGAACACCGGGGAGCTGTTTTTT. Protein: CATSRDLVNTGELFF.